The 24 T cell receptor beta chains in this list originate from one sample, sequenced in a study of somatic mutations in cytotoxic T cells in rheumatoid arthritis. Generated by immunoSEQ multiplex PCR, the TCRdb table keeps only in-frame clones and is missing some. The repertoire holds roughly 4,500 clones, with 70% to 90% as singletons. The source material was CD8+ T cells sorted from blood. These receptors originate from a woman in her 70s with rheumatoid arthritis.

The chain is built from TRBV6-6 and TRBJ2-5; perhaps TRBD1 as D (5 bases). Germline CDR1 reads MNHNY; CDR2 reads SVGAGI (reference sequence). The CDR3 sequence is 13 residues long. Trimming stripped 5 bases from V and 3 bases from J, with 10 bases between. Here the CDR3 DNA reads TGTGCCAGCAGTCAACAGGAAGAAGAGACCCAGTACTTC. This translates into CASSQQEEETQYF.

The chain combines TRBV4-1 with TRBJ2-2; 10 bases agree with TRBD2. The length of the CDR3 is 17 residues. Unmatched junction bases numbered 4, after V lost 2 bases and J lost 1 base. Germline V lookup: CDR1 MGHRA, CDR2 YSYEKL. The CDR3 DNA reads TGCGCCAGCAGCCAAATAGCGGGGGGCGGGAACACCGGGGAGCTGTTTTTT. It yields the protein CASSQIAGGGNTGELFF.

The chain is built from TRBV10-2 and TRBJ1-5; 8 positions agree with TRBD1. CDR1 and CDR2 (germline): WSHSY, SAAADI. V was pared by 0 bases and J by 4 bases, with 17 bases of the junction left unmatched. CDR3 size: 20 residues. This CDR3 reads CASSESIPGSDRDRNQPQHF. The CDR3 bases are TGCGCCAGCAGTGAGTCGATACCGGGTAGCGACCGGGACAGGAATCAGCCCCAGCATTTT.

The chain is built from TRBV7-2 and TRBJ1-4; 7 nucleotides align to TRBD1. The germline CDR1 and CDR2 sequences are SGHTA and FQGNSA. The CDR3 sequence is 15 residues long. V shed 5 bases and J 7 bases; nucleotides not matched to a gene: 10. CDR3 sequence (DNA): TGTGCCAGCAGCCCACCAAACAGGGGAACTGAAAAACTGTTTTTT. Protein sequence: CASSPPNRGTEKLFF.

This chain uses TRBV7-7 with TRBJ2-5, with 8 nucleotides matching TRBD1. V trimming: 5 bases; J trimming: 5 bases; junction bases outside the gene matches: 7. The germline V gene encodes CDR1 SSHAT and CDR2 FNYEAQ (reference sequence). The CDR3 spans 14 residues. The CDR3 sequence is CASSADRGRETQYF. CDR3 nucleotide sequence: TGTGCCAGCAGCGCAGACAGGGGTCGGGAGACCCAGTACTTC.

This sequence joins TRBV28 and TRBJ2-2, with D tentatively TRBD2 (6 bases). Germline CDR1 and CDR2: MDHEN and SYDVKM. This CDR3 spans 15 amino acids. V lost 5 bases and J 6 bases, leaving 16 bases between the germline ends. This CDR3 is CASSGGTERAGELFF. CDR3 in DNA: TGTGCCAGCAGTGGAGGGACGGAAAGAGCCGGGGAGCTGTTTTTT. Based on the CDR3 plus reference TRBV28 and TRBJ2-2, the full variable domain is DVKVTQSSRYLVKRTGEKVFLECVQDMDHENMFWYRQDPGLGLRLIYFSYDVKMKEKGDIPEGYSVSREKKERFSLILESASTNQTSMYLCASSGGTERAGELFFGEGSRLTVL.

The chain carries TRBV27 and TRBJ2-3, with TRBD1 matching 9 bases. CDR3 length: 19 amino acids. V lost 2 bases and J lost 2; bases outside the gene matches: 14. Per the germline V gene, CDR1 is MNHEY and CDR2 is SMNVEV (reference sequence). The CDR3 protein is CASSLLPSLTGGFTDTQYF. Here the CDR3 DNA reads TGTGCCAGCAGTTTACTCCCTTCCTTGACAGGGGGTTTCACAGATACGCAGTATTTT.

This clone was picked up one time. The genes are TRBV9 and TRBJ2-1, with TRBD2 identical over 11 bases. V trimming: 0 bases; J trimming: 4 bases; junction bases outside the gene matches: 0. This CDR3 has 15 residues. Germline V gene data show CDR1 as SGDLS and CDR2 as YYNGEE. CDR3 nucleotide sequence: TGTGCCAGCAGCGTAGGACTAGCGGGATACAATGAGCAGTTCTTC. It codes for CASSVGLAGYNEQFF.

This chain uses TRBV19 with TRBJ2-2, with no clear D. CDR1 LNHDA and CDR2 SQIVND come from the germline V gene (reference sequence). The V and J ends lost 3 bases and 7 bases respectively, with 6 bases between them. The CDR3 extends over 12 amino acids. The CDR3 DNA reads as TGTGCCAGTAGTATTAGTGGCGGGGAGCTGTTTTTT. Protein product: CASSISGGELFF.

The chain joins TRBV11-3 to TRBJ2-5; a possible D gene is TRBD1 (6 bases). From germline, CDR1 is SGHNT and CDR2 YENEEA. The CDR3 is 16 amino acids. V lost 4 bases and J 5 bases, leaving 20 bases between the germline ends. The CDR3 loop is CASSSTWGRGFETQYF. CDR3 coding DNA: TGTGCCAGCAGCTCCACGTGGGGGCGCGGTTTCGAGACCCAGTACTTC.

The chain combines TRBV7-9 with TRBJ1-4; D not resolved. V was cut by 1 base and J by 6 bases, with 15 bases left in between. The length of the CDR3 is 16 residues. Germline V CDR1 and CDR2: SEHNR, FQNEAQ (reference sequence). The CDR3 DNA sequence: TGTGCCAGCAGCTTAGGAGACACCGGATGGTATGAAAAACTGTTTTTT. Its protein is CASSLGDTGWYEKLFF.

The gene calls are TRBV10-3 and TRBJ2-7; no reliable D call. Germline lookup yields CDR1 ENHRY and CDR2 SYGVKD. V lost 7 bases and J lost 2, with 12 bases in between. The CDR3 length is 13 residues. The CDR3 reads CAITTGGTYEQYF. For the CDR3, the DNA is TGTGCCATCACGACTGGCGGAACCTACGAGCAGTACTTC.

Written as DNA, the CDR3 is TGTGCCAGCAGTTGGCAGGGGTATACGGATGAGCAGTTCTTC. Protein: CASSWQGYTDEQFF. The V call is TRBV27, the J call TRBJ2-1, with D tentatively TRBD1 (6 bases). V was shortened by 4 bases and J by 8 bases, with 15 bases between the two germline ends. CDR1 and CDR2 (germline): MNHEY, SMNVEV (reference sequence). The CDR3 covers 14 residues.

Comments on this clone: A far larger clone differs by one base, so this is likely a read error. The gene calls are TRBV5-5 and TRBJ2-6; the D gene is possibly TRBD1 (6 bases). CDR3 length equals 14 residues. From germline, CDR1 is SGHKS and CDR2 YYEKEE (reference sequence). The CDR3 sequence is CASSYRAGANVLSF. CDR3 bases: TGTGCCAGCAGCTACAGGGCTGGGGCCAACGTCCTGTCTTTC.

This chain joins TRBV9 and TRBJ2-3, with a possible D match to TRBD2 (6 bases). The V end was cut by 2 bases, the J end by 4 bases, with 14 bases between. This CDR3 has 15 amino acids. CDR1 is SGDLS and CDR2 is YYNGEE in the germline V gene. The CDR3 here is CASSVGWGRSDTQYF. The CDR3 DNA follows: TGTGCCAGCAGCGTCGGGTGGGGGAGGTCAGATACGCAGTATTTT.

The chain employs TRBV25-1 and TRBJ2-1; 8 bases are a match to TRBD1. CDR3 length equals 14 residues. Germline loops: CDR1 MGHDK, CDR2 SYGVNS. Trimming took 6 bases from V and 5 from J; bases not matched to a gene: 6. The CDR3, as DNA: TGTGCCAGCAGCATATGGACAGGGAACAATGAGCAGTTCTTC. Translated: CASSIWTGNNEQFF. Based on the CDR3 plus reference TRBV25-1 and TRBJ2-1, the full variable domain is EADIYQTPRYLVIGTGKKITLECSQTMGHDKMYWYQQDPGMELHLIHYSYGVNSTEKGDLSSESTVSRIRTEHFPLTLESARPSHTSQYLCASSIWTGNNEQFFGPGTRLTVL.

Here the CDR3 DNA reads TGCGCCAGCAGCCATACTCCAGGGGAAGGCTACGAGCAGTACTTC. Amino acids: CASSHTPGEGYEQYF. J is TRBJ2-7 and V is TRBV4-1; the D gene is possibly TRBD1 (6 bases). Between the trimmed V and J ends, which lost 3 bases and 3 bases, there was a span of 15 bases. The CDR3 runs to 15 residues. Germline CDR1 and CDR2: MGHRA and YSYEKL.

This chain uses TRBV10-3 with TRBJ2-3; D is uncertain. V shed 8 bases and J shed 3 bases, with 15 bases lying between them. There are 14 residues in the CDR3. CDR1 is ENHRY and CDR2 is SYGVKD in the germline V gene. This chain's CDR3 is CAIRPAKETDTQYF. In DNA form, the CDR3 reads TGTGCCATCCGTCCAGCGAAAGAAACAGATACGCAGTATTTT.

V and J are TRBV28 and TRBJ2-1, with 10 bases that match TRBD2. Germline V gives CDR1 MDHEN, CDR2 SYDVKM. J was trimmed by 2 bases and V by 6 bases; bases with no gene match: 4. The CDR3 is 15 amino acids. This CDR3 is CASSRAGGPYNEQFF. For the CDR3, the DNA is TGTGCCAGCAGCCGAGCGGGGGGGCCCTACAATGAGCAGTTCTTC.

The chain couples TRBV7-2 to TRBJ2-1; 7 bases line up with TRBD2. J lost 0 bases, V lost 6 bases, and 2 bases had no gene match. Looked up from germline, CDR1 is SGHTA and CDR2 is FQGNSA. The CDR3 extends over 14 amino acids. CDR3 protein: CASRSGISYNEQFF. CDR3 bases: TGTGCCAGCAGGAGCGGGATCTCCTACAATGAGCAGTTCTTC.

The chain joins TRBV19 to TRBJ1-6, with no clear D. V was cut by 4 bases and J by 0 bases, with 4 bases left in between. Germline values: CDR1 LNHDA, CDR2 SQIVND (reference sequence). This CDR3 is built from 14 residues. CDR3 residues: CASSTSSYNSPLHF. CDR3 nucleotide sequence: TGTGCCAGTAGTACGAGCTCCTATAATTCACCCCTCCACTTT.

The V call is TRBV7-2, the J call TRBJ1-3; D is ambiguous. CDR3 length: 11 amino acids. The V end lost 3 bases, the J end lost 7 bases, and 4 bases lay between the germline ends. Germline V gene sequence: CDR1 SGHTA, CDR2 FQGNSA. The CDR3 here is CASSLRNTIYF. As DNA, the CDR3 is TGTGCCAGCAGCTTGAGGAACACCATATATTTT.

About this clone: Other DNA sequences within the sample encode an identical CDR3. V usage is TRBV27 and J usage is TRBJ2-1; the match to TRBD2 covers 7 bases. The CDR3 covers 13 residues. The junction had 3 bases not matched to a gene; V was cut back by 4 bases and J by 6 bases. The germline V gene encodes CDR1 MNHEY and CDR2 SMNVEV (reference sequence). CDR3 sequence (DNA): TGTGCCAGCAGTTGGACTAGGGGCAATGAGCAGTTCTTC. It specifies CASSWTRGNEQFF.

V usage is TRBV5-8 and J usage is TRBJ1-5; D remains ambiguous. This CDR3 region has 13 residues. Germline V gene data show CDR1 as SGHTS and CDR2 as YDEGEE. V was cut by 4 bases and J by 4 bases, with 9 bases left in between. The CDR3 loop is CASSPDTNQPQHF. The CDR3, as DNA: TGTGCCAGCAGCCCCGACACTAATCAGCCCCAGCATTTT.